The T cell receptor (beta chain) under discussion was sequenced for a study of cytomegalovirus exposure and HLA in healthy donors. The PCR had 60 Vbeta and 13 Jbeta primers. Profiling relied on immunoSEQ multiplex PCR, and the TCRdb table lists in-frame clones only, not all of them. The table gives 70,000 to 100,000 clones; the top ten clones make up about 3.8% of it. V shed 4 bases, J shed 3 bases, and the junction held 6 bases outside the gene matches. Germline loops: CDR1 SGHKS, CDR2 YYEKEE (reference sequence). The CDR3 runs 14 residues. Sample: PBMCs. V and J are TRBV5-5 and TRBJ2-5; TRBD2 matches 7 bases. The sequence was obtained from a man aged 18 to 30 in good health and CMV-seropositive. CDR3 DNA: TGTGCCAGCAGCGACCTAGCGGAGGAAGAGACCCAGTACTTC. Amino acids: CASSDLAEEETQYF.